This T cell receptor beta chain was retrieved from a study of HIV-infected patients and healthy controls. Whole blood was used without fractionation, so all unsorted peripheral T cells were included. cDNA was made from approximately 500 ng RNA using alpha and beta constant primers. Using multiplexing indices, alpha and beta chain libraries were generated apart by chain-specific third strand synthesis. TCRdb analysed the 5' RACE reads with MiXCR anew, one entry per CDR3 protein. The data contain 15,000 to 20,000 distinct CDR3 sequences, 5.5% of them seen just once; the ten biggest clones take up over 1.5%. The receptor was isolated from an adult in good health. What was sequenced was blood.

The CDR3 DNA reads as TGCAGCGTTGGTCAGGGGAACACTGAAGCTTTCTTT. It specifies CSVGQGNTEAFF. The J gene is TRBJ1-1, the V gene TRBV29-1, with a weak D call TRBD1 (5 bases). CDR3 length: 12 amino acids. The ends were cut back, 4 bases at V and 1 base at J, with 7 bases in the middle. Per the germline V gene, CDR1 is SQVTM and CDR2 is ANQGSEA.